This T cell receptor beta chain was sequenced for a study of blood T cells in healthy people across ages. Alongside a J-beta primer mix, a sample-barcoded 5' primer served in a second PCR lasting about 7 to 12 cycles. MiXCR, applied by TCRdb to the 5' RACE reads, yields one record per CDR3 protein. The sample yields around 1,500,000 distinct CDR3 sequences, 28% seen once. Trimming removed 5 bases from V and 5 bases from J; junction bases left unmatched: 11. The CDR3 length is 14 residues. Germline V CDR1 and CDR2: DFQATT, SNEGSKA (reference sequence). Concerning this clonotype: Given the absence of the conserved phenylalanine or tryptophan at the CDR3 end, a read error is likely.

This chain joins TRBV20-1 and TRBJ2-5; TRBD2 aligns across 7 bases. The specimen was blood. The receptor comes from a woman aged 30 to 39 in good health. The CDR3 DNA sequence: TGCAGTGCTGTCCCGGCGGGGGTGGGGGAGACCCAGTACTTA. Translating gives CSAVPAGVGETQYL.